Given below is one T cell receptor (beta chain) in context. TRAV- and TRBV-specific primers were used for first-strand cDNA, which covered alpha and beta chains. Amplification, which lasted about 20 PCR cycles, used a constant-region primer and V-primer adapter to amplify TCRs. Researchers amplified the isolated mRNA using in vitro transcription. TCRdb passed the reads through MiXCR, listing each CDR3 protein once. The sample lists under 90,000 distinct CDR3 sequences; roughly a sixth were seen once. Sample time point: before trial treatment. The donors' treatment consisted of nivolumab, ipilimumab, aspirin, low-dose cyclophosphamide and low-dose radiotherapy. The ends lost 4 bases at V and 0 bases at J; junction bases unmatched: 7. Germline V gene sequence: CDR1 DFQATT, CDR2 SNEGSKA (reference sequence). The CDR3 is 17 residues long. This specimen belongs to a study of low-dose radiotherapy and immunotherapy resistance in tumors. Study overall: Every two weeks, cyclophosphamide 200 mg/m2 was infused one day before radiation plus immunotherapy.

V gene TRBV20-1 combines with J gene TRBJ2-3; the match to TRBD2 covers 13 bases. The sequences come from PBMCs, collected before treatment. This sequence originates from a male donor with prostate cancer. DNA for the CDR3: TGCAGTGCTACTACTAGCGGGGGGGTCTCTAGCACAGATACGCAGTATTTT. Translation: CSATTSGGVSSTDTQYF.